Listed here are 13 T cell receptor beta chains from one sample, sequenced in a study of blood T cells in healthy people across ages. A second PCR, run for 7 to 11 cycles, used a sample-barcoded 5' primer plus a J-beta primer mix. A single record per CDR3 protein comes from TCRdb applying MiXCR to the 5' RACE reads. The repertoire holds around 750,000 distinct CDR3 sequences, with roughly 53% as singletons. Sequenced input: blood. Every receptor here comes from an elderly man in good health.

This chain joins TRBV7-9 and TRBJ2-1, with D perhaps matching TRBD2 (6 bases). This CDR3 has 14 amino acids. CDR1 is SEHNR and CDR2 is FQNEAQ in the germline V gene (reference sequence). The V end was cut by 7 bases, the J end by 5 bases, with 15 bases between. The CDR3 reads CASTSGGANNEQFF. DNA of the CDR3: TGTGCCAGCACCTCGGGCGGGGCGAACAATGAGCAGTTCTTC. The whole variable domain, filled in from reference TRBV7-9 and TRBJ2-1, reads DTGVSQNPRHKITKRGQNVTFRCDPISEHNRLYWYRQTLGQGPEFLTYFQNEAQLEKSRLLSDRFSAERPKGSFSTLEIQRTEQGDSAMYLCASTSGGANNEQFFGPGTRLTVL.

The count of this clonotype is one. The genes are TRBV5-1 and TRBJ1-1, with TRBD1 identical over 8 bases. CDR3 length: 16 amino acids. The J segment lost 3 bases and the V segment lost 9 bases, leaving 16 bases of the junction unmatched. Germline V gene lookup returns CDR1 SGHRS and CDR2 YFSETQ. In DNA, the CDR3 is TGCGCCACTCTACCGGTGGCGGGACAGGAACACACTGAAGCTTTCTTT. Its translation: CATLPVAGQEHTEAFF.

V gene TRBV2 combines with J gene TRBJ2-1; D not resolved. CDR1 is SNHLY, CDR2 FYNNEI, per germline. The length of the CDR3 is 15 residues. V was clipped by 7 bases and J by 3 bases, with 16 bases between them. The chain's CDR3 is CASIGHRNIYNEQFF. CDR3 sequence (DNA): TGTGCCAGCATCGGGCACCGCAATATCTACAATGAGCAGTTCTTC.

V and J are TRBV24-1 and TRBJ2-1; D might be TRBD1 or TRBD2, each matching 5 bases. The CDR3 runs 16 residues. Germline V gives CDR1 KGHDR, CDR2 SFDVKD. The germline V and J ends were trimmed by 5 bases and 0 bases, with 13 bases remaining between them. The CDR3 bases are TGTGCCACCAGTGGCACACTAGGGGTCTCCTACAATGAGCAGTTCTTC. It translates to CATSGTLGVSYNEQFF.

The chain carries TRBV27 and TRBJ2-7; D tentatively reads TRBD1 or TRBD2 (5 bases each). Germline-derived CDR1 and CDR2 are MNHEY and SMNVEV (reference sequence). V was trimmed by 3 bases and J by 5 bases, leaving 14 bases between them. The CDR3 loop spans 14 amino acids. CDR3 in DNA: TGTGCCAGCAGTTTCCTGCGCCGGGGCGACGAGCAGTACTTC. Protein: CASSFLRRGDEQYF.

The rearrangement uses TRBV30 and TRBJ2-6; D uncertain. This CDR3 spans 15 amino acids. V shed 3 bases and J shed 0 bases, with 9 bases lying between them. CDR1 GTSNPN and CDR2 SVGIG come from the germline V gene (reference sequence). The CDR3 coding sequence is TGTGCCTGGAGCCCGCGGAACTCTGGGGCCAACGTCCTGACTTTC. As protein: CAWSPRNSGANVLTF.

The chain couples TRBV7-9 to TRBJ2-6, with 11 bases lining up with TRBD2. V lost 2 bases, J lost 5 bases, and 11 bases stayed unmatched. CDR3 length equals 19 residues. CDR1 SEHNR and CDR2 FQNEAQ come from the germline V gene (reference sequence). CDR3: CASSLPRGTSGHWANVLTF. The DNA for the CDR3 is TGTGCCAGCAGCTTACCCCGGGGGACTAGCGGACACTGGGCCAACGTCCTGACTTTC.

The chain carries TRBV7-8 and TRBJ1-2, with TRBD1 matching 7 bases. Germline CDR1 SGHVS, CDR2 FQNEAQ. The length of the CDR3 is 14 residues. V gave up 5 bases and J gave up 4 bases; unmatched junction bases: 7. As DNA, the CDR3 is TGTGCCAGCAGCCTCGGACAGGCGCTCTATGGCTACACCTTC. Translated: CASSLGQALYGYTF.

The chain is built from TRBV7-9 and TRBJ2-2; D gene uncertain. The CDR3 length is 16 residues. Trimming pared 0 bases from V and 4 bases from J, leaving 12 bases between. Germline V gene lookup returns CDR1 SEHNR and CDR2 FQNEAQ (reference sequence). CDR3 sequence reads: CASSLAAGTTTGELFF. Here the CDR3 DNA reads TGTGCCAGCAGCTTAGCGGCAGGAACTACCACCGGGGAGCTGTTTTTT.

This clonotype was recorded once. The chain links TRBV2 to TRBJ1-5; D ambiguous. The CDR3 has 14 amino acids. CDR1 is SNHLY, CDR2 FYNNEI, per germline. The V end lost 3 bases, the J end lost 3 bases, and 9 bases lay between the germline ends. CDR3 protein: CASSEAGNNQPQHF. The CDR3 DNA is TGTGCCAGCAGTGAGGCAGGCAACAATCAGCCCCAGCATTTT.

The rearrangement joins TRBV5-1 to TRBJ2-5, with 8 bases that match TRBD1. With the DNA end fitting TRBJ2-7 better, the J assignment may be wrong. The CDR3 covers 13 residues. Germline V lookup: CDR1 SGHRS, CDR2 YFSETQ. The CDR3 DNA sequence: TGCGCCAGCAGCTTCCAGGGGGCCCACGAGCAGTACTTC. The encoded protein is CASSFQGAHEQYF.

This clonotype was seen ten or more times. The chain couples TRBV7-3 to TRBJ2-1; 10 bases map to TRBD1. V was clipped by 4 bases and J by 0 bases; unmatched bases: 9. The CDR3 loop spans 18 amino acids. Germline-derived CDR1 and CDR2 are SGHTA and FQGTGA. CDR3 bases: TGTGCCAGCAGCTCATCCGGGACAGGGGCAGGCTCCTACAATGAGCAGTTCTTC. This encodes CASSSSGTGAGSYNEQFF.

The V and J genes are TRBV10-3 and TRBJ2-7, with TRBD1 matching 7 bases. The CDR3 is made up of 14 amino acids. CDR1 is ENHRY and CDR2 is SYGVKD in the germline V gene. J was trimmed by 3 bases and V by 7 bases; bases with no gene match: 9. CDR3 DNA: TGTGCCATCAATGGGGACAGTCTAGACTACGAGCAGTACTTC. It is translated as CAINGDSLDYEQYF.